Listed below are T cell receptor beta chains from one sample, sequenced in a study of T cells after posttransplantation cyclophosphamide. TCRdb keeps only in-frame clones here, not all; method: immunoSEQ multiplex PCR. The sample consists of about 50,000 clones, 94% of them appearing once. The specimen sequenced was PBMCs. The receptors originated from a young woman in good health and a related stem cell transplant donor. Both conserved end residues are part of each CDR3. The order of the fields is D gene, J gene, CDR3 length, clone size, V gene, CDR3 protein, CDR3 DNA. D genes are given only for firm matches. Size is stated for part of the rows, as once, few or many counts, or as a class when the clone is expanded.

>TRBD2|TRBJ2-3|16|once|TRBV6-5
CASSYLLAGITDTQYF
TGTGCCAGCAGTTACCTACTAGCGGGAATCACAGATACGCAGTATTTT
>.|TRBJ2-7|14|.|TRBV6-1
CASSNDRRSYEQYF
TGTGCCAGCAGTAACGACAGGCGCTCCTACGAGCAGTACTTC
>TRBD2|TRBJ2-7|14|.|TRBV27
CASRKAGGDYEQYF
TGTGCCAGCAGGAAAGCGGGGGGGGATTACGAGCAGTACTTC
>TRBD1|TRBJ2-1|15|.|TRBV18
CASSPGTGHYNEQFF
TGTGCCAGCTCCCCCGGGACAGGGCACTACAATGAGCAGTTCTTC
>.|TRBJ1-6|16|.|TRBV2
CASSWNRPETQSPLHF
TGTGCCAGCAGCTGGAACCGTCCGGAGACCCAATCACCCCTCCACTTT
>TRBD2|TRBJ2-7|15|.|TRBV28
CASRSLLWRGTEQYF
TGTGCCAGCAGAAGTCTTTTGTGGCGGGGGACTGAGCAGTACTTC
>.|TRBJ1-2|15|.|TRBV6-5
CASSYLATRGDGYTF
TGTGCCAGCAGTTACCTGGCGACGCGGGGGGATGGCTACACCTTC
>.|TRBJ1-6|11|once|TRBV7-9
CASSQGSPLHF
TGTGCCAGCAGCCAGGGTTCACCCCTCCACTTT
>.|TRBJ1-1|13|once|TRBV2
CASSAEMNTEAFF
TGTGCCAGCAGTGCGGAGATGAACACTGAAGCTTTCTTT
>TRBD1|TRBJ1-4|15|.|TRBV15
CATSPETGVTKKLFF
TGTGCCACCAGCCCCGAAACAGGGGTAACGAAAAAACTGTTTTTT
>TRBD2|TRBJ2-1|14|.|TRBV5-5
CASSWTRAWNEQFF
TGTGCCAGCAGCTGGACTAGAGCTTGGAATGAGCAGTTCTTC
>TRBD2|TRBJ2-2|14|.|TRBV28
CATSSSGGTGELFF
TGTGCCACCAGTAGTAGCGGGGGGACCGGGGAGCTGTTTTTT
>TRBD2|TRBJ2-7|18|.|TRBV15
CATSRGLAGGPSRRAQYF
TGTGCCACCAGCCGAGGACTAGCGGGGGGACCGTCCCGTCGTGCGCAGTACTTC
>.|TRBJ1-1|13|.|TRBV28
CASNLGTWREAFF
TGTGCCAGCAACCTTGGGACATGGAGGGAAGCTTTCTTT
>TRBD1|TRBJ2-7|14|.|TRBV19
CASSGRDRTYEQYF
TGTGCCAGTAGTGGCCGGGACAGGACCTACGAGCAGTACTTC
>.|TRBJ2-5|12|.|TRBV19
CASRGQMETQYF
TGTGCCAGTAGAGGACAGATGGAGACCCAGTACTTC